These 7 T cell receptor beta chains originate from one sample sequenced in a study of TIL therapy for anti-PD-1-resistant metastatic lung cancer. Time point given: pre-treatment sample, taken before nivolumab and TIL therapy. Tumor tissue came from excised metastases, mostly pleural nodules or supraclavicular lymph nodes. The immunoSEQ assay was v3. TCRdb's table, derived via immunoSEQ multiplex PCR, lists solely in-frame clones and lacks some. Among about 50,000 clones listed, less than 75% were seen once. Sequenced here: tumor tissue, sampled at baseline. These receptors were taken from a person aged 30 to 80 with non-small cell lung cancer.

The rearrangement joins TRBV5-4 to TRBJ1-6; 10 nucleotides line up with TRBD1. The CDR3 is made up of 16 amino acids. CDR1 and CDR2 from the germline V gene are SGHNT and YYREEE (reference sequence). J gave up 7 bases and V 0 bases, and 4 bases lay outside the gene matches. The CDR3 sequence is CASSLADRGPNSPLHF. DNA of the CDR3: TGTGCCAGCAGCTTGGCTGACAGGGGGCCAAATTCACCCCTCCACTTT.

This chain connects TRBV7-6 to TRBJ2-5; D is perhaps TRBD1 (6 bases). The CDR3 has 15 residues. From germline, CDR1 is SGHVS and CDR2 FNYEAQ. Trimming shortened V by 4 bases and J by 4 bases, and 16 bases separated the two germline ends. The CDR3 loop reads CASSSTHRVGETQYF. DNA of the CDR3: TGTGCCAGCAGCTCAACACACAGGGTTGGAGAGACCCAGTACTTC.

The count of this clone is one. The rearrangement uses TRBV6-1 and TRBJ2-5; D unresolved. This CDR3 region has 11 residues. Trimming cost V 2 bases and J 5 bases, with 3 bases left between them. Germline V lookup: CDR1 MNHNS, CDR2 SASEGT. CDR3 loop: CASSEWETQYF. Written as DNA, the CDR3 is TGTGCCAGCAGTGAATGGGAGACCCAGTACTTC.

About this clone itself: In the same sample, other DNA sequences code for this CDR3. The CDR3 DNA reads TGTGCCAGCAGCTTAGCGGGAAGCAATCAGCCCCAGCATTTT. It encodes CASSLAGSNQPQHF. J is TRBJ1-5 and V is TRBV7-2; D gene ambiguous. CDR1 and CDR2 (germline): SGHTA, FQGNSA. The germline V and J ends were trimmed by 0 bases and 1 base, with 4 bases remaining between them. The length of the CDR3 is 14 residues.

This clone is a singleton in its sample. This rearrangement joins TRBV18 to TRBJ2-2, with D perhaps TRBD1 (5 bases). The CDR3 sequence is 16 residues long. The V end was cut by 2 bases, the J end by 4 bases, with 14 bases between. Germline loops: CDR1 KGHSH, CDR2 LQKENI. The CDR3: CASSPVSTEITGELFF. For the CDR3, the DNA is TGTGCCAGCTCACCAGTGTCGACAGAGATCACCGGGGAGCTGTTTTTT.

There are a few counts of this clone. The J gene is TRBJ2-2, the V gene TRBV6-5; 13 nucleotides agree with TRBD2. CDR3 size: 15 residues. The germline V gene encodes CDR1 MNHEY and CDR2 SVGAGI. Trimming removed 7 bases from V and 7 bases from J; junction bases left unmatched: 6. The CDR3 nucleotides read TGTGCCAGCACTATGGGACTAGCGGGAATCGGGGAGCTGTTTTTT. Its translation: CASTMGLAGIGELFF.

This clone was picked up a small number of times. V is TRBV6-6 and J is TRBJ2-1, with 9 bases fitting TRBD1. J lost 7 bases, V lost 6 bases, and 10 bases had no gene match. The CDR3 consists of 15 residues. Per the germline V gene, CDR1 is MNHNY and CDR2 is SVGAGI (reference sequence). In DNA, the CDR3 is TGTGCCAGCAGCCGCGGGACAGGGAAATGGAATGAGCAGTTCTTC. This gives the protein CASSRGTGKWNEQFF.